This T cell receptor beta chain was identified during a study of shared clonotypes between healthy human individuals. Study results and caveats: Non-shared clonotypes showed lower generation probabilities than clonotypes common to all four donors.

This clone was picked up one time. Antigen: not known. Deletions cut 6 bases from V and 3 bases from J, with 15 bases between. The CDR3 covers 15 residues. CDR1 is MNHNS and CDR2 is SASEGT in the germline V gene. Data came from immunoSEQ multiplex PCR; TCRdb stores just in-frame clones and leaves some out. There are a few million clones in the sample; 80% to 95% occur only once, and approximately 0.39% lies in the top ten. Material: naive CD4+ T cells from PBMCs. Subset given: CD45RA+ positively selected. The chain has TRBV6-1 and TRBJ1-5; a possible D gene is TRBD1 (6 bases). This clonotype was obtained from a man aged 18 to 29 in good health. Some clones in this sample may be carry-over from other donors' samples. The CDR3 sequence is CASRERTAPNQPQHF. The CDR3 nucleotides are TGTGCCAGCAGGGAGAGGACAGCCCCCAATCAGCCCCAGCATTTT.